The 32 T cell receptor beta chains below were found in one sample sequenced in a study of shared clonotypes between healthy human individuals. CD45RO-negative cells were positively selected for CCR7, leaving out terminally differentiated effector memory CD45RA+ cells. Measured with immunoSEQ multiplex PCR; TCRdb has only the in-frame clones, and not every one. The sample has 2 million or so clones, less than 95% seen once. Sequenced: naive CD8+ T cells sorted from blood. The receptors were sampled from a man aged 18 to 30 in good health.

About this clone: The same CDR3 can be traced to other DNA sequences in this sample. The chain is built from TRBV27 and TRBJ2-7; D is possibly TRBD2 (6 bases). The CDR3 has 13 amino acids. V lost 3 bases and J lost 4, with 10 bases in between. Germline V lookup: CDR1 MNHEY, CDR2 SMNVEV (reference sequence). The chain's CDR3 is CASSFLGTYEQYF. In DNA, the CDR3 is TGTGCCAGCAGTTTCCTCGGGACTTACGAGCAGTACTTC.

This chain joins TRBV4-1 and TRBJ2-1, with D possibly TRBD2 on 5 matching bases. V lost 3 bases and J lost 9, with 21 bases in between. Germline V lookup: CDR1 MGHRA, CDR2 YSYEKL. The CDR3 length is 16 residues. The CDR3 DNA reads as TGCGCCAGCAGCCAGAGGGCGGCTTCTATGGAGAGTGAGCAGTTCTTC. It yields the protein CASSQRAASMESEQFF.

This clone was recorded once. This sample also contains other DNA sequences that code for the same CDR3. The chain has TRBV19 and TRBJ2-7, with no clear D. Trimming took off 3 bases at V and 1 base at J, with 7 bases between the two ends. CDR1 and CDR2 (germline): LNHDA, SQIVND (reference sequence). This CDR3 is built from 13 residues. The CDR3 protein is CASSINPSYEQYF. Here the CDR3 DNA reads TGTGCCAGTAGTATCAATCCGTCCTACGAGCAGTACTTC.

CDR3 in amino acids: CASSLQDLYEQYF. DNA of the CDR3: TGTGCCAGCAGCTTACAGGACCTCTACGAGCAGTACTTC. This chain uses TRBV11-2 with TRBJ2-7; no reliable D call. The CDR3 has 13 amino acids. V dropped 2 bases and J dropped 3 bases, with 8 bases sitting between them. The germline V gene encodes CDR1 SGHAT and CDR2 FQNNGV. Full variable domain (rest looked up from reference TRBV11-2 and TRBJ2-7): EAGVAQSPRYKIIEKRQSVAFWCNPISGHATLYWYQQILGQGPKLLIQFQNNGVVDDSQLPKDRFSAERLKGVDSTLKIQPAKLEDSAVYLCASSLQDLYEQYFGPGTRLTVT.

The genes are TRBV4-1 and TRBJ1-5; no firm D call. Germline V gene sequence: CDR1 MGHRA, CDR2 YSYEKL. The CDR3 spans 15 residues. Deletions cut 4 bases from V and 0 bases from J, with 10 bases between. CDR3 sequence: CASSLKDPSNQPQHF. As DNA, the CDR3 is TGCGCCAGCAGCCTAAAAGATCCTAGCAATCAGCCCCAGCATTTT.

This chain uses TRBV6-6 with TRBJ1-1, with 8 bases aligning to TRBD1. This CDR3 comprises 14 residues. Germline lookup yields CDR1 MNHNY and CDR2 SVGAGI (reference sequence). Trimming removed 0 bases from V and 6 bases from J; junction bases left unmatched: 3. This chain's CDR3 is CASSYSSGGPEAFF. The CDR3 nucleotides are TGTGCCAGCAGTTACTCATCAGGGGGCCCTGAAGCTTTCTTT.

A single count supports this clone. This sample also contains other DNA sequences that code for the same CDR3. The chain employs TRBV6-5 and TRBJ1-2; the D gene is possibly TRBD1 (6 bases). The CDR3 covers 15 residues. The germline V gene encodes CDR1 MNHEY and CDR2 SVGAGI. V lost 2 bases to trimming and J lost 0 bases, with 10 bases between them. CDR3 sequence: CASSYAEGANYGYTF. The CDR3 nucleotides are TGTGCCAGCAGTTACGCGGAGGGGGCTAACTATGGCTACACCTTC.

The chain joins TRBV27 to TRBJ2-1, with D perhaps TRBD1 (5 bases). CDR3 length: 17 amino acids. Trimming took 2 bases from V and 6 from J, leaving 20 bases between them. Germline values: CDR1 MNHEY, CDR2 SMNVEV (reference sequence). CDR3 loop: CASSLAPWLDGANEQFF. The CDR3 nucleotides are TGTGCCAGCAGTTTAGCCCCATGGCTGGATGGGGCCAATGAGCAGTTCTTC.

The chain couples TRBV6-1 to TRBJ2-7; TRBD2 agrees at 7 bases. V lost 2 bases and J lost 7; bases outside the gene matches: 14. Germline CDR1 reads MNHNS; CDR2 reads SASEGT. The CDR3 extends over 16 amino acids. CDR3 loop: CASSEWAREGIAEQYF. The CDR3 region has the DNA TGTGCCAGCAGTGAATGGGCCAGGGAGGGTATCGCTGAGCAGTACTTC.

The chain recombines TRBV28 with TRBJ1-5, with TRBD1 matching 10 bases. The CDR3 is made up of 16 amino acids. V trimming: 7 bases; J trimming: 2 bases; junction bases outside the gene matches: 8. Germline loops: CDR1 MDHEN, CDR2 SYDVKM. The CDR3 here is CASTLRDRGGNQPQHF. The CDR3 DNA follows: TGTGCCAGCACCCTGAGGGACAGGGGTGGCAATCAGCCCCAGCATTTT.

This chain uses TRBV6-5 with TRBJ1-5, with D possibly TRBD1 on 5 matching bases. Germline CDR1 and CDR2: MNHEY and SVGAGI. The CDR3 extends over 13 amino acids. Trimming cost V 5 bases and J 7 bases, with 12 bases left between them. CDR3 residues: CASSAGEGQPQHF. CDR3 sequence (DNA): TGTGCCAGCAGTGCGGGGGAAGGCCAGCCCCAGCATTTT.

The J gene is TRBJ2-7, the V gene TRBV4-3, with 7 nucleotides matching TRBD2. J gave up 2 bases and V 1 base, and 2 bases lay outside the gene matches. The CDR3 has 14 amino acids. Germline V gene data show CDR1 as LGHNA and CDR2 as YSLEER. CDR3 DNA sequence: TGCGCCAGCAGCCAAGGGGAGGGCACCTACGAGCAGTACTTC. It codes for CASSQGEGTYEQYF.

J is TRBJ1-1 and V is TRBV5-8, with 7 bases identical to TRBD1. This CDR3 is built from 13 residues. The J segment lost 5 bases and the V segment lost 4 bases, leaving 5 bases of the junction unmatched. From germline, CDR1 is SGHTS and CDR2 YDEGEE. In DNA form, the CDR3 reads TGTGCCAGCAGCAACGACAGGGAGACTGAAGCTTTCTTT. It specifies CASSNDRETEAFF. Full variable domain (outside the CDR3, taken from reference TRBV5-8 and TRBJ1-1): EAGVTQSPTHLIKTRGQQATLRCSPISGHTSVYWYQQALGLGLQFLLWYDEGEERNRGNFPPRFSGRQFPNYSSELNVNALELEDSALYLCASSNDRETEAFFGQGTRLTVV.

The chain joins TRBV28 to TRBJ2-3; D tentatively fits TRBD1 or TRBD2 (7 bases each). The CDR3 has 16 residues. CDR1 is MDHEN and CDR2 is SYDVKM in the germline V gene. V gave up 4 bases and J gave up 4 bases, with 18 bases separating them. CDR3 bases: TGTGCCAGCAGTTCCGACAGGGAGGGATGGGCAGATACGCAGTATTTT. This translates into CASSSDREGWADTQYF.

This clone showed up just once. The chain carries TRBV4-1 and TRBJ1-1; weak D call: TRBD1 (6 bases). Trimming pared 0 bases from V and 2 bases from J, leaving 22 bases between. Germline V lookup: CDR1 MGHRA, CDR2 YSYEKL. The CDR3 has 19 residues. This CDR3 reads CASSQDNGWGRVANTEAFF. The CDR3 DNA reads TGCGCCAGCAGCCAAGATAACGGTTGGGGGCGGGTTGCTAACACTGAAGCTTTCTTT.

About this clone: The same CDR3 can be traced to other DNA sequences in this sample. The gene calls are TRBV29-1 and TRBJ1-2, with unresolved D. The V gene lost 0 bases and the J gene lost 0 bases, with 5 bases spanning the gap. The CDR3 extends over 13 amino acids. Germline V gene lookup returns CDR1 SQVTM and CDR2 ANQGSEA. CDR3 nucleotide sequence: TGCAGCGTTGAAGACGGGTCTAACTATGGCTACACCTTC. It translates to CSVEDGSNYGYTF. The variable domain in full, with the rest retrieved from reference TRBV29-1 and TRBJ1-2, is SAVISQKPSRDICQRGTSLTIQCQVDSQVTMMFWYRQQPGQSLTLIATANQGSEATYESGFVIDKFPISRPNLTFSTLTVSNMSPEDSSIYLCSVEDGSNYGYTFGSGTRLTVV.

V gene TRBV7-8 combines with J gene TRBJ2-7; 11 bases line up with TRBD2. Germline loops: CDR1 SGHVS, CDR2 FQNEAQ. The CDR3 is 17 residues long. J lost 0 bases, V lost 4 bases, and 8 bases had no gene match. CDR3 region: CASSSGLAVIFSYEQYF. The DNA of the CDR3 is TGTGCCAGCAGCTCGGGACTAGCGGTAATATTCTCCTACGAGCAGTACTTC.

Notes on this clone: A read error may produce the germline difference seen at one junction end. The same CDR3 is also encoded by other DNA sequences in this sample. The chain employs TRBV5-1 and TRBJ2-7; possible D gene TRBD1, 5 bases. Per germline, CDR1 SGHRS and CDR2 YFSETQ. The CDR3 has 13 amino acids. The CDR3 here is CASSLAPGFEQYF. The CDR3 DNA reads as TGCGCCAGCAGTTTGGCCCCAGGGTTCGAGCAGTACTTC.

The chain links TRBV7-9 to TRBJ2-7; TRBD1 might be the D (5 bases). Germline CDR1 reads SEHNR; CDR2 reads FQNEAQ (reference sequence). Trimming stripped 2 bases from V and 5 bases from J, with 10 bases between. CDR3 length equals 13 residues. CDR3 in DNA: TGTGCCAGCAGCTTATCCACCAGGGACGAGCAGTACTTC. Translation gives CASSLSTRDEQYF.

This clone appeared a few times. This chain connects TRBV7-9 to TRBJ1-3; no clear D. V lost 3 bases and J lost 8, with 2 bases in between. From germline, CDR1 is SEHNR and CDR2 FQNEAQ (reference sequence). The CDR3 runs to 10 residues. CDR3 in DNA: TGTGCCAGCAGCTTGGACACCATATATTTT. Translating gives CASSLDTIYF.

CDR3: CAISEVPGQSPHGYTF. The DNA of the CDR3 is TGTGCCATCAGTGAGGTGCCGGGACAAAGCCCCCATGGCTACACCTTC. The chain is built from TRBV10-3 and TRBJ1-2, with D possibly being TRBD1 (6 bases). Germline V gives CDR1 ENHRY, CDR2 SYGVKD. The V end lost 2 bases, the J end lost 6 bases, and 19 bases lay between the germline ends. The CDR3 consists of 16 residues.

The genes are TRBV9 and TRBJ2-1; the D gene is possibly TRBD2 (5 bases). Germline CDR1 is SGDLS and CDR2 is YYNGEE. The CDR3 is 13 amino acids. Trimming took off 3 bases at V and 5 bases at J, with 9 bases between the two ends. The CDR3 reads CASSAGGHNEQFF. CDR3 nucleotides: TGTGCCAGCAGCGCCGGAGGACACAATGAGCAGTTCTTC.

V usage is TRBV27 and J usage is TRBJ2-6; D is unclear. The CDR3 runs 16 residues. Trimming removed 5 bases from V and 0 bases from J, with 11 bases in between. Germline V CDR1 and CDR2: MNHEY, SMNVEV (reference sequence). In nucleotides, the CDR3 is TGTGCCAGCAGTCTCATGGCGTACTCTGGGGCCAACGTCCTGACTTTC. This translates into CASSLMAYSGANVLTF.

The chain recombines TRBV7-8 with TRBJ1-4; a possible D gene is TRBD1 (5 bases). The CDR3 is 16 residues long. Germline CDR1 is SGHVS and CDR2 is FQNEAQ. V lost 7 bases, J lost 3 bases, and 18 bases lay in between. The CDR3 sequence: CASTRSSGAANEKLFF. DNA for the CDR3: TGTGCCAGCACCCGATCGTCTGGGGCAGCTAATGAAAAACTGTTTTTT.

The chain uses TRBV6-1 and TRBJ2-7; tentative D call: TRBD2 (6 bases). Trimming took 4 bases from V and 0 from J, leaving 13 bases between them. CDR3 length: 15 amino acids. From germline, CDR1 is MNHNS and CDR2 SASEGT. CDR3 residues: CASSGGTWSSYEQYF. DNA for the CDR3: TGTGCCAGCAGTGGGGGGACTTGGAGCTCCTACGAGCAGTACTTC.

Remarks on this clone: This sample includes further DNA sequences coding for the same CDR3. The genes are TRBV9 and TRBJ1-2; D unclear. From germline, CDR1 is SGDLS and CDR2 YYNGEE. Trimming left V 2 bases short and J 3 bases short, with 8 bases between. The length of the CDR3 is 13 residues. CDR3 nucleotides: TGTGCCAGCAGCGTCGCAGCAGACTATGGCTACACCTTC. Its translation is CASSVAADYGYTF.

The chain is built from TRBV7-6 and TRBJ2-7; TRBD1 is a possible D gene (5 bases). Trimming shortened V by 0 bases and J by 2 bases, and 8 bases separated the two germline ends. The CDR3 runs 14 residues. The germline V gene has CDR1 SGHVS and CDR2 FNYEAQ. CDR3 bases: TGTGCCAGCAGCTTAGCGACAGAGACCTACGAGCAGTACTTC. As protein: CASSLATETYEQYF.

This rearrangement joins TRBV6-5 to TRBJ2-5, with D perhaps matching TRBD2 (6 bases). In germline, CDR1 is MNHEY, CDR2 SVGAGI. This CDR3 is 15 amino acids long. V was trimmed by 5 bases and J by 2 bases, leaving 15 bases between them. Written as DNA, the CDR3 is TGTGCCAGCAGTACCCCGGTGGGAGGTCAAGAGACCCAGTACTTC. Encoded protein: CASSTPVGGQETQYF.

The chain combines TRBV10-2 with TRBJ2-7; no reliable D call. V was cut by 7 bases and J by 0 bases, with 10 bases left in between. The CDR3 sequence is 13 residues long. Germline-derived CDR1 and CDR2 are WSHSY and SAAADI. CDR3 nucleotides: TGCGCCAGCACGGACCGCAACTCCTACGAGCAGTACTTC. Protein: CASTDRNSYEQYF.

V gene TRBV5-5 combines with J gene TRBJ1-1; no definite D call. The CDR3 covers 13 residues. The germline CDR1 and CDR2 sequences are SGHKS and YYEKEE (reference sequence). Trimming took 0 bases from V and 5 from J, leaving 8 bases between them. The CDR3 region has the DNA TGTGCCAGCAGCTTGGCCTCGTGGACTGAAGCTTTCTTT. Translating gives CASSLASWTEAFF.

The chain joins TRBV16 to TRBJ1-4, with a tentative D call TRBD1 (6 bases). The CDR3 loop spans 14 amino acids. V was cut by 0 bases and J by 8 bases, with 10 bases left in between. Germline V gene lookup returns CDR1 KGHSY and CDR2 FQNENV. CDR3 sequence: CASSQSIRGEKLFF. DNA for the CDR3: TGTGCCAGCAGCCAATCGATTAGGGGGGAAAAACTGTTTTTT.

This clone was seen once. The chain has TRBV5-1 and TRBJ2-7; 8 bases are shared with TRBD2. This CDR3 is 14 amino acids long. The V gene's germline CDR1 is SGHRS and CDR2 YFSETQ. V shed 2 bases, J shed 3 bases, and the junction held 4 bases outside the gene matches. The CDR3, as DNA: TGCGCCAGCAGCTTTTATAGCGGGATCTACGAGCAGTACTTC. Translating gives CASSFYSGIYEQYF.